Listed below are T cell receptor beta chains from one sample, sequenced in a study of cytomegalovirus exposure and HLA in healthy donors. Produced via immunoSEQ multiplex PCR; TCRdb's table is partial and in-frame only. The sample has 170,000 or so clones, roughly 85% seen once. The specimen was PBMCs. These receptors came from a young man in good health and CMV-seropositive. Both conserved end residues are part of each CDR3. Fields, in order: clone size, J gene, V gene, D gene, CDR3 DNA, CDR3 protein. D genes are given only for firm matches. The size of a clone is reported for some rows only, either as once, few or many, or as a class for expanded clones.

clone_size: NA
j_call: TRBJ1-3
v_call: TRBV6-5
d_call: NA
cdr3_nt: TGTGCCAGCGGTCGAGCGAACACCATATATTTT
cdr3_aa: CASGRANTIYF

clone_size: NA
j_call: TRBJ2-7
v_call: TRBV6-5
d_call: TRBD1
cdr3_nt: TGTGCCAGCAGCCGCGGACAGGGGGATTGGGAGCAGTACTTC
cdr3_aa: CASSRGQGDWEQYF

clone_size: NA
j_call: TRBJ1-1
v_call: TRBV28
d_call: NA
cdr3_nt: TGTGCCAGCAGTACAGACAGTGTCTACACTGAAGCTTTCTTT
cdr3_aa: CASSTDSVYTEAFF

clone_size: NA
j_call: TRBJ2-5
v_call: TRBV5-4
d_call: TRBD2
cdr3_nt: TGTGCCAGCAGCGATTCTAGGGGGCTAGCGGGAGGGCAAGAGACCCAGTACTTC
cdr3_aa: CASSDSRGLAGGQETQYF

clone_size: NA
j_call: TRBJ1-2
v_call: TRBV9
d_call: TRBD1
cdr3_nt: TGTGCCAGCAGCGTAGCGTCCACAGGGGTTCTCTATGGCTACACCTTC
cdr3_aa: CASSVASTGVLYGYTF

clone_size: NA
j_call: TRBJ2-1
v_call: TRBV4-2
d_call: TRBD2
cdr3_nt: TGTGCCAGCAGCCAGGACGTTAGCGGGGTGAGCTCCTACAATGAGCAGTTCTTC
cdr3_aa: CASSQDVSGVSSYNEQFF

clone_size: NA
j_call: TRBJ2-2
v_call: TRBV28
d_call: NA
cdr3_nt: TGTGCCAGCAGTTTACGGGGGGAGCTGTTTTTT
cdr3_aa: CASSLRGELFF

clone_size: NA
j_call: TRBJ1-1
v_call: TRBV5-1
d_call: NA
cdr3_nt: TGCGCCAGCAGTCCCCGGGGTAACACTGAAGCTTTCTTT
cdr3_aa: CASSPRGNTEAFF

clone_size: NA
j_call: TRBJ2-2
v_call: TRBV28
d_call: TRBD2
cdr3_nt: TGTGCCAGCAGTCGGGGGGGGCTAGCGGGGTCAACCGGGGAGCTGTTTTTT
cdr3_aa: CASSRGGLAGSTGELFF

clone_size: NA
j_call: TRBJ2-7
v_call: TRBV27
d_call: NA
cdr3_nt: TGTGCCAGCAGATCCCCGGCAGGCCTGGGGCATTCCTACGAGCAGTACTTC
cdr3_aa: CASRSPAGLGHSYEQYF

clone_size: once
j_call: TRBJ2-5
v_call: TRBV15
d_call: TRBD2
cdr3_nt: TGTGCCACCAGCAGAGATCGAATAGCGGGAGGCTCAGAGACCCAGTACTTC
cdr3_aa: CATSRDRIAGGSETQYF

clone_size: NA
j_call: TRBJ2-3
v_call: TRBV9
d_call: TRBD1
cdr3_nt: TGTGCCAGCAGCCCTAGTCCGGGACAGGGGGCAGCAGATACGCAGTATTTT
cdr3_aa: CASSPSPGQGAADTQYF

clone_size: NA
j_call: TRBJ2-7
v_call: TRBV11-3
d_call: NA
cdr3_nt: TGTGCCAGCAGCTACCAAAGCAACCGGGAGCAGTACTTC
cdr3_aa: CASSYQSNREQYF

clone_size: NA
j_call: TRBJ2-1
v_call: TRBV30
d_call: TRBD1
cdr3_nt: TGTGCCTGGAGAGGGACAGGGGCCCCCATCTCCTACAATGAGCAGTTCTTC
cdr3_aa: CAWRGTGAPISYNEQFF

clone_size: NA
j_call: TRBJ2-7
v_call: TRBV5-1
d_call: NA
cdr3_nt: TGCGCCAGCAGCTTCGGGGTCTCCTACGAGCAGTACTTC
cdr3_aa: CASSFGVSYEQYF

clone_size: NA
j_call: TRBJ1-2
v_call: TRBV28
d_call: NA
cdr3_nt: TGTGCCAGCAGTTTTGGAGGGGTCTATGGCTACACCTTC
cdr3_aa: CASSFGGVYGYTF

clone_size: NA
j_call: TRBJ2-7
v_call: TRBV5-1
d_call: NA
cdr3_nt: TGCGCCAGCAGCTTGGAAGAGTTTCGGGTAGACTTGGGCGAGCAGTACTTC
cdr3_aa: CASSLEEFRVDLGEQYF

clone_size: NA
j_call: TRBJ2-2
v_call: TRBV21-1
d_call: NA
cdr3_nt: TGTGCCAGCAGCAACCCCGGGACAGGCACCGGGGAGCTGTTTTTT
cdr3_aa: CASSNPGTGTGELFF

clone_size: NA
j_call: TRBJ2-2
v_call: TRBV5-1
d_call: NA
cdr3_nt: TGCGCCAGCAGCCCGAACGACAGGAACACCGGGGAGCTGTTTTTT
cdr3_aa: CASSPNDRNTGELFF

clone_size: NA
j_call: TRBJ2-3
v_call: TRBV27
d_call: NA
cdr3_nt: TGTGCCAGCAGCCTCCAATACCGGGGGAGCACAGATACGCAGTATTTT
cdr3_aa: CASSLQYRGSTDTQYF

clone_size: NA
j_call: TRBJ2-1
v_call: TRBV6-4
d_call: NA
cdr3_nt: TGTGCCAGCAGTGACTCGGGGGGTCGGTCCTACAATGAGCAGTTCTTC
cdr3_aa: CASSDSGGRSYNEQFF

clone_size: few
j_call: TRBJ1-1
v_call: TRBV5-3
d_call: NA
cdr3_nt: TGTGCCCCACCGACAGTGGCGACTGAAGCTTTCTTT
cdr3_aa: CAPPTVATEAFF

clone_size: NA
j_call: TRBJ2-5
v_call: TRBV2
d_call: TRBD1
cdr3_nt: TGTGCCAGCACTTACAGGGGGCAGGAGACCCAGTACTTC
cdr3_aa: CASTYRGQETQYF

clone_size: NA
j_call: TRBJ1-4
v_call: TRBV19
d_call: TRBD1
cdr3_nt: TGTGCCACCGCGGACAGGGGCGAGGGTGAAAAACTGTTTTTT
cdr3_aa: CATADRGEGEKLFF

clone_size: NA
j_call: TRBJ1-6
v_call: TRBV6-5
d_call: TRBD1
cdr3_nt: TGTGCCAGCAGTTACTCACAGGGGATTAGGTCACCCCTCCACTTT
cdr3_aa: CASSYSQGIRSPLHF

clone_size: NA
j_call: TRBJ2-2
v_call: TRBV28
d_call: NA
cdr3_nt: TGTGCCAGCTCCTCCGGGGCTAGCGACACCGGGGAGCTGTTTTTT
cdr3_aa: CASSSGASDTGELFF

clone_size: NA
j_call: TRBJ2-1
v_call: TRBV4-1
d_call: TRBD2
cdr3_nt: TGCGCCAGCAGCCAAGCCCCGGGAGGCCTTTCCTACAATGAGCAGTTCTTC
cdr3_aa: CASSQAPGGLSYNEQFF

clone_size: NA
j_call: TRBJ2-5
v_call: TRBV5-1
d_call: NA
cdr3_nt: TGCGCCAGCAGCTTGGCCGGGGCGGGGCAAGAGACCCAGTACTTC
cdr3_aa: CASSLAGAGQETQYF

clone_size: few
j_call: TRBJ2-5
v_call: TRBV7-8
d_call: NA
cdr3_nt: TGTGCCAGCAGCTTCGGCCTCCGGGACTTTCGCCAGACCCAGTACTTC
cdr3_aa: CASSFGLRDFRQTQYF

clone_size: NA
j_call: TRBJ2-4
v_call: TRBV6-5
d_call: NA
cdr3_nt: TGTGCCAGCAGTTACGCTGCGGGCTCGGCCAAAAACATTCAGTACTTC
cdr3_aa: CASSYAAGSAKNIQYF

clone_size: NA
j_call: TRBJ2-1
v_call: TRBV4-1
d_call: NA
cdr3_nt: TGCGCCAGCAGCCAAGATGAGCGGTACAATGAGCAGTTCTTC
cdr3_aa: CASSQDERYNEQFF

clone_size: NA
j_call: TRBJ2-1
v_call: TRBV27
d_call: TRBD2
cdr3_nt: TGTGCCAGCAGCCTCTACGCGGGAGGGCCCGATGAGCAGTTCTTC
cdr3_aa: CASSLYAGGPDEQFF

clone_size: NA
j_call: TRBJ2-5
v_call: TRBV5-4
d_call: TRBD2
cdr3_nt: TGTGCCAGCAGACCCGGGGGGGAGGAGACCCAGTACTTC
cdr3_aa: CASRPGGEETQYF

clone_size: NA
j_call: TRBJ1-1
v_call: TRBV28
d_call: NA
cdr3_nt: TGTGCCAGCTTGGGGACTATGAACACTGAAGCTTTCTTT
cdr3_aa: CASLGTMNTEAFF

clone_size: NA
j_call: TRBJ2-3
v_call: TRBV27
d_call: NA
cdr3_nt: TGTGCCAGCAGTTTACTAGCCCCCTTGACCACAGATACGCAGTATTTT
cdr3_aa: CASSLLAPLTTDTQYF

clone_size: few
j_call: TRBJ1-5
v_call: TRBV29-1
d_call: NA
cdr3_nt: TGCAGCGTTACGGACAAAGATAGCAATCAGCCCCAGCATTTT
cdr3_aa: CSVTDKDSNQPQHF

clone_size: NA
j_call: TRBJ2-7
v_call: TRBV9
d_call: TRBD2
cdr3_nt: TGTGCCAGCAGCGTAGGGAGCGGGGGGGCCTACGAGCAGTACTTC
cdr3_aa: CASSVGSGGAYEQYF

clone_size: NA
j_call: TRBJ2-7
v_call: TRBV6-1
d_call: NA
cdr3_nt: TGTGCCAGCTACAGACCACCTTGGGACGAGCAGTACTTC
cdr3_aa: CASYRPPWDEQYF

clone_size: NA
j_call: TRBJ1-4
v_call: TRBV27
d_call: NA
cdr3_nt: TGTGCCAGCCGCATTACAGGTTCTAATGAAAAACTGTTTTTT
cdr3_aa: CASRITGSNEKLFF

clone_size: NA
j_call: TRBJ1-1
v_call: TRBV9
d_call: NA
cdr3_nt: TGTGCCAGCAGCCCGGGGGGTGGGACTGAAGCTTTCTTT
cdr3_aa: CASSPGGGTEAFF

clone_size: few
j_call: TRBJ1-2
v_call: TRBV28
d_call: NA
cdr3_nt: TGTGCCAGCAGTTTGGGGGCACAGGGCCCTCCCTATGGCTACACCTTC
cdr3_aa: CASSLGAQGPPYGYTF

clone_size: NA
j_call: TRBJ2-5
v_call: TRBV9
d_call: NA
cdr3_nt: TGTGCCAGCAGCGTAGCAGTCAGCGAAGAGACCCAGTACTTC
cdr3_aa: CASSVAVSEETQYF

clone_size: NA
j_call: TRBJ1-1
v_call: TRBV7-9
d_call: TRBD1
cdr3_nt: TGTGCCAGCATCATATCAGGGGGTGGCACTGAAGCTTTCTTT
cdr3_aa: CASIISGGGTEAFF

clone_size: NA
j_call: TRBJ1-1
v_call: TRBV13
d_call: NA
cdr3_nt: TGTGCCAGCAGCCACCGACAGGCTAACACTGAAGCTTTCTTT
cdr3_aa: CASSHRQANTEAFF

clone_size: once
j_call: TRBJ2-3
v_call: TRBV28
d_call: TRBD1
cdr3_nt: TGTGCCAGCAACCCCCCGGGACAGGGCCAATATACGCAGTATTTT
cdr3_aa: CASNPPGQGQYTQYF

clone_size: once
j_call: TRBJ1-2
v_call: TRBV28
d_call: NA
cdr3_nt: TGTGCCAGCAGTTTGGTACACCCAGAGGTCGGCTACACCTTC
cdr3_aa: CASSLVHPEVGYTF

clone_size: NA
j_call: TRBJ1-3
v_call: TRBV30
d_call: NA
cdr3_nt: TGTGCCTGGAGCGTTCTTATATCGGGGGTTGGAAACACCATATATTTT
cdr3_aa: CAWSVLISGVGNTIYF

clone_size: NA
j_call: TRBJ2-2
v_call: TRBV2
d_call: TRBD2
cdr3_nt: TGTGCCACCCCAGCGGGACCCACCGGGGAGCTGTTTTTT
cdr3_aa: CATPAGPTGELFF

clone_size: NA
j_call: TRBJ1-1
v_call: TRBV28
d_call: NA
cdr3_nt: TGTGCCAGCAGTTTATTGAGGACTGAAGCTTTCTTT
cdr3_aa: CASSLLRTEAFF

clone_size: NA
j_call: TRBJ1-1
v_call: TRBV5-8
d_call: NA
cdr3_nt: TGTGCCAGCAGCTTGGGGGCAGGGAGGACGATGAACACTGAAGCTTTCTTT
cdr3_aa: CASSLGAGRTMNTEAFF

clone_size: NA
j_call: TRBJ2-1
v_call: TRBV30
d_call: TRBD2
cdr3_nt: TGTGCCTGGAGTCGTCTCGGCGGGGGGGATTTATACAATGAGCAGTTCTTC
cdr3_aa: CAWSRLGGGDLYNEQFF

clone_size: NA
j_call: TRBJ2-7
v_call: TRBV29-1
d_call: TRBD1
cdr3_nt: TGCAGCGTTGATTATGGGACAGGGGGCAACGAGCAGTACTTC
cdr3_aa: CSVDYGTGGNEQYF

clone_size: NA
j_call: TRBJ2-1
v_call: TRBV6-1
d_call: TRBD2
cdr3_nt: TGTGCCACCCGTGGGACTAGCGGTTACAATGAGCAGTTCTTC
cdr3_aa: CATRGTSGYNEQFF

clone_size: few
j_call: TRBJ2-7
v_call: TRBV9
d_call: NA
cdr3_nt: TGTGCCAGCAGCCCCGACAGCTCCTACGAGCAGTACTTC
cdr3_aa: CASSPDSSYEQYF

clone_size: NA
j_call: TRBJ2-1
v_call: TRBV29-1
d_call: NA
cdr3_nt: TGCAGCGTTGTGGGTCGGGATGGCTCCTACAATGAGCAGTTCTTC
cdr3_aa: CSVVGRDGSYNEQFF

clone_size: once
j_call: TRBJ2-5
v_call: TRBV5-1
d_call: NA
cdr3_nt: TGCGCCAGCAGCCCCCAAACTAGCTCCGAGACCCAGTACTTC
cdr3_aa: CASSPQTSSETQYF

clone_size: few
j_call: TRBJ1-1
v_call: TRBV27
d_call: NA
cdr3_nt: TGTGCCAGCAGCCCCAGGGGTACTGAAGCTTTCTTT
cdr3_aa: CASSPRGTEAFF

clone_size: NA
j_call: TRBJ1-5
v_call: TRBV21-1
d_call: NA
cdr3_nt: TGTGCCAGCAGCAAAGAGGAAGACAGGGGCAATCAGCCCCAGCATTTT
cdr3_aa: CASSKEEDRGNQPQHF

clone_size: NA
j_call: TRBJ2-7
v_call: TRBV27
d_call: TRBD2
cdr3_nt: TGTGCCAGCAGCCGCTTATCGGGGGGGTGGGACGAGCAGTACTTC
cdr3_aa: CASSRLSGGWDEQYF